One sample yielded the 27 T cell receptor beta chains listed below, sequenced in a study of spatial heterogeneity in lung cancer. TCRdb recomputed calls from the 5' RACE reads with MiXCR, one row per CDR3 protein. The table has about 45,000 distinct CDR3 sequences, about an eighth seen once. Stated time point: sample taken at primary tumor resection. Unsorted samples of tumor, nontumor lung or frozen PBMC had their whole RNA sequenced. The source was PBMCs, collected at surgery. These receptors all come from a female donor with early-stage non-small cell lung cancer.

The table lists this clonotype with a few counts. The chain recombines TRBV7-2 with TRBJ2-5; D uncertain. The CDR3 sequence is 12 residues long. CDR1 SGHTA and CDR2 FQGNSA come from the germline V gene. Trimming stripped 6 bases from V and 7 bases from J, with 12 bases between. For the CDR3, the DNA is TGTGCCAGCAGTCTAAGGGCAGGGACCCAGTACTTC. Translated: CASSLRAGTQYF.

The chain carries TRBV20-1 and TRBJ2-3; the D call may be TRBD1 or TRBD2 (6 bases each). From germline, CDR1 is DFQATT and CDR2 SNEGSKA (reference sequence). This CDR3 contains 15 residues. V lost 1 base and J 0 bases, leaving 11 bases between the germline ends. CDR3 bases: TGCAGTGCTAGAGGGGGGGCGGGTAGCACAGATACGCAGTATTTT. Protein sequence: CSARGGAGSTDTQYF.

This chain links TRBV5-1 with TRBJ2-3, with 7 positions matching TRBD1. This CDR3 region has 14 residues. Germline V gene sequence: CDR1 SGHRS, CDR2 YFSETQ. The junction had 6 bases not matched to a gene; V was cut back by 2 bases and J by 6 bases. CDR3 bases: TGCGCCAGCAGCTTAGACAGGGCCCCCGATACGCAGTATTTT. Its translation is CASSLDRAPDTQYF.

This clonotype was detected ten times or more. The rearrangement uses TRBV6-2 or TRBV6-3 and TRBJ2-2; the D is unclear. Trimming pared 5 bases from V and 2 bases from J, leaving 12 bases between. Germline CDR1 reads MNHEY; CDR2 reads SVGEGT. The CDR3 is 15 residues long. In DNA form, the CDR3 reads TGTGCCAGCAGTCACCCTCTCGCCAACACCGGGGAGCTGTTTTTT. Translating gives CASSHPLANTGELFF.

This clonotype was seen at least ten times. Sequence at one end of the junction differs from germline and may be a read error. V gene TRBV2 combines with J gene TRBJ1-1; TRBD1 agrees at 10 bases. The CDR3 contains 13 residues. Germline loops: CDR1 SNHLY, CDR2 FYNNEI. Written as DNA, the CDR3 is TGTGCCAGCAGTGAAGCCCGACAGGGGGCCAAGCAATTT. The encoded protein is CASSEARQGAKQF.

V is TRBV6-5 and J is TRBJ2-5; D perhaps matches TRBD1 (6 bases). There are 15 residues in the CDR3. V lost 2 bases and J lost 0, with 10 bases in between. Germline loops: CDR1 MNHEY, CDR2 SVGAGI. The CDR3 protein is CASSYDRRYQETQYF. CDR3 DNA: TGTGCCAGCAGTTACGACAGGAGGTACCAAGAGACCCAGTACTTC.

This clonotype was detected a few times. The rearrangement links TRBV5-1 to TRBJ1-1, with 7 bases aligning to TRBD1. Germline lookup yields CDR1 SGHRS and CDR2 YFSETQ. CDR3 length equals 13 residues. The V gene end was trimmed by 4 bases and the J gene end by 8 bases; junction bases not matched to a gene: 8. CDR3 amino acids: CASSIGTQGEAFF. In DNA form, the CDR3 reads TGCGCCAGCAGCATTGGAACACAGGGGGAAGCTTTCTTT.

The chain recombines TRBV20-1 with TRBJ2-1, with a tentative D call TRBD1 (8 bases). With 5 bases removed from V and 7 bases from J, the gap between germline ends came to 24 bases. CDR3 size: 16 residues. Germline V gene data show CDR1 as DFQATT and CDR2 as SNEGSKA (reference sequence). The CDR3 here is CSASPGGGGLRNEQFF. In DNA, the CDR3 is TGCAGTGCTTCCCCAGGGGGCGGGGGTTTAAGAAATGAGCAGTTCTTC.

This chain links TRBV6-1 with TRBJ2-7; 7 nucleotides match TRBD1. V lost 6 bases, J lost 0 bases, and 2 bases stayed unmatched. There are 13 residues in the CDR3. CDR1 is MNHNS and CDR2 is SASEGT in the germline V gene. CDR3 coding DNA: TGTGCCAGCAGGACAGGGAACTCCTACGAGCAGTACTTC. Translation gives CASRTGNSYEQYF.

This clonotype was counted at least ten times. The rearrangement uses TRBV3-1 and TRBJ1-5; D unresolved. Germline CDR1 and CDR2: LGHDT and YNNKEL (reference sequence). CDR3 length equals 14 residues. Between the trimmed V and J ends, which lost 4 bases and 4 bases, there was a span of 11 bases. The CDR3 sequence is CASSLQGGNQPQHF. The DNA for the CDR3 is TGTGCCAGCAGCCTACAAGGTGGGAATCAGCCCCAGCATTTT.

This clonotype was detected only a few times. The chain couples TRBV4-3 to TRBJ2-1; D is ambiguous. CDR3 length: 13 amino acids. CDR1 is LGHNA and CDR2 is YSLEER in the germline V gene. The V end lost 0 bases, the J end lost 8 bases, and 8 bases lay between the germline ends. The CDR3 here is CASSQDTVDEQFF. CDR3 nucleotide sequence: TGCGCCAGCAGCCAAGATACAGTGGATGAGCAGTTCTTC.

For this clonotype: Compared with germline, one end of the junction differs, possibly owing to a read error. The CDR3: CSVGDRAGNQPQRF. The CDR3 DNA follows: TGCAGCGTGGGTGACAGGGCCGGGAATCAGCCCCAGCGTTTT. The chain recombines TRBV29-1 with TRBJ1-5; 7 positions agree with TRBD1. Germline-derived CDR1 and CDR2 are SQVTM and ANQGSEA. This CDR3 has 14 amino acids.

This clonotype was recorded a few times. This chain uses TRBV5-4 with TRBJ1-5, with D maybe TRBD1 (6 bases). CDR3 length equals 15 residues. CDR1 and CDR2 (germline): SGHNT, YYREEE (reference sequence). V lost 0 bases, J lost 3 bases, and 10 bases lay in between. This CDR3 reads CASSLGAGDNQPQHF. In DNA, the CDR3 is TGTGCCAGCAGCTTGGGGGCAGGGGACAATCAGCCCCAGCATTTT.

The genes are TRBV12-3 or TRBV12-4 and TRBJ2-5, with TRBD1 matching over 7 bases. The CDR3 is made up of 14 amino acids. V was clipped by 5 bases and J by 5 bases; unmatched bases: 8. CDR3 sequence: CASSNRGRGETQYF. The CDR3 DNA is TGTGCCAGCAGTAACAGGGGTCGTGGGGAGACCCAGTACTTC.

There are a few counts of this clonotype. The genes are TRBV11-1 and TRBJ2-2; no clear D gene. Germline V gene lookup returns CDR1 SGHAT and CDR2 FQDESV (reference sequence). CDR3 length: 19 amino acids. V lost 2 bases to trimming and J lost 7 bases, with 26 bases between them. As DNA, the CDR3 is TGTGCCAGCAGCTTACGCAGTCTTTCCGCGCACATATCGGGCGGGGAGCTGTTTTTT. Translation gives CASSLRSLSAHISGGELFF.

The chain has TRBV11-2 and TRBJ2-7; TRBD1 matches 9 bases. V lost 5 bases, J lost 0 bases, and 11 bases stayed unmatched. The CDR3 has 17 amino acids. Germline loops: CDR1 SGHAT, CDR2 FQNNGV. The CDR3: CASSPINRGPSSYEQYF. CDR3 DNA sequence: TGTGCCAGCAGCCCGATAAACAGGGGGCCGAGCTCCTACGAGCAGTACTTC.

The rearrangement links TRBV19 to TRBJ2-2; 7 bases match TRBD1. The CDR3 contains 15 residues. V lost 5 bases and J lost 1; bases outside the gene matches: 4. Germline CDR1 is LNHDA and CDR2 is SQIVND (reference sequence). CDR3 coding DNA: TGTGCCAGTAGTGACAGGGTTGGGAACACCGGGGAGCTGTTTTTT. Translated: CASSDRVGNTGELFF.

Ten or more counts support this clonotype. The chain recombines TRBV24-1 with TRBJ2-3, with D tentatively TRBD1 or TRBD2 (6 bases each). Per germline, CDR1 KGHDR and CDR2 SFDVKD. The CDR3 runs 16 residues. V shed 2 bases and J shed 0 bases, with 11 bases lying between them. The CDR3 bases are TGTGCCACCAGTGATTATGAGGGGGGTAGCACAGATACGCAGTATTTT. Protein: CATSDYEGGSTDTQYF.

This clonotype was counted a few times. CDR3 sequence: CASSEGGGGSNQPQHF. CDR3 in DNA: TGTGCCAGCAGTGAAGGGGGAGGGGGGAGCAATCAGCCCCAGCATTTT. The chain uses TRBV6-1 and TRBJ1-5; D is perhaps TRBD1 (6 bases). Germline CDR1 MNHNS, CDR2 SASEGT. This CDR3 comprises 16 residues. The V end lost 1 base, the J end lost 1 base, and 11 bases lay between the germline ends.

The chain recombines TRBV5-1 with TRBJ1-1, with TRBD1 matching 7 bases. The CDR3 has 15 residues. Germline values: CDR1 SGHRS, CDR2 YFSETQ. V gave up 7 bases and J gave up 2 bases; unmatched junction bases: 11. The CDR3 DNA reads as TGCGCCAGCCGCCGCCAGGGGGGTGCCAACACTGAAGCTTTCTTT. Its protein product is CASRRQGGANTEAFF. The variable domain in full, with the rest retrieved from reference TRBV5-1 and TRBJ1-1, is KAGVTQTPRYLIKTRGQQVTLSCSPISGHRSVSWYQQTPGQGLQFLFEYFSETQRNKGNFPGRFSGRQFSNSRSEMNVSTLELGDSALYLCASRRQGGANTEAFFGQGTRLTVV.

The chain employs TRBV6-5 and TRBJ2-7, with 8 bases matching TRBD1. With V trimmed by 5 bases and J by 5 bases, 2 bases remained unmatched. The CDR3 sequence is 12 residues long. Germline CDR1 is MNHEY and CDR2 is SVGAGI. CDR3 sequence: CASSHRGDEQYF. The CDR3 nucleotides read TGTGCCAGCAGTCACAGGGGGGACGAGCAGTACTTC.

There are many counts of this clonotype. The rearrangement links TRBV7-9 to TRBJ2-3; D could derive from TRBD1 or TRBD2 (5 bases each). The CDR3 covers 12 residues. Germline lookup yields CDR1 SEHNR and CDR2 FQNEAQ (reference sequence). Trimming took 5 bases from V and 13 from J, leaving 16 bases between them. The CDR3 region is CASSQPGRVKYF. The DNA for the CDR3 is TGTGCCAGCAGCCAGCCGGGACGAGTGAAGTATTTT. The entire variable domain, with the rest obtained from reference TRBV7-9 and TRBJ2-3, is as follows: DTGVSQNPRHKITKRGQNVTFRCDPISEHNRLYWYRQTLGQGPEFLTYFQNEAQLEKSRLLSDRFSAERPKGSFSTLEIQRTEQGDSAMYLCASSQPGRVKYFGPGTRLTVL.

J is TRBJ1-2 and V is TRBV6-5; TRBD1 matches at 9 bases. Per germline, CDR1 MNHEY and CDR2 SVGAGI. CDR3 length: 16 amino acids. J gave up 3 bases and V 5 bases, and 10 bases lay outside the gene matches. CDR3 sequence (DNA): TGTGCCAGCAGTGACCGGGACAGGGTATTGGACTATGGCTACACCTTC. Amino acid sequence: CASSDRDRVLDYGYTF.

A note on this clonotype: One end of the junction is discordant with germline, which a read error may explain. The chain joins TRBV6-5 to TRBJ2-5; D uncertain. Germline CDR1 MNHEY, CDR2 SVGAGI. CDR3 length: 13 residues. This CDR3 reads CARSYARWETQYF. CDR3 coding DNA: TGTGCCCGCAGTTACGCTCGGTGGGAGACCCAGTACTTC.

This clonotype was seen repeatedly, ten times or more. The V gene is TRBV3-1, the J gene TRBJ2-3, with D hard to call. This CDR3 contains 15 residues. The V gene lost 4 bases and the J gene lost 0 bases, with 11 bases spanning the gap. CDR1 and CDR2 (germline): LGHDT, YNNKEL (reference sequence). The CDR3 nucleotides are TGTGCCAGCAGCCCGACGGCTACTAGCACAGATACGCAGTATTTT. This translates into CASSPTATSTDTQYF.

The count of this clonotype is one. The chain uses TRBV11-2 and TRBJ1-3, with unresolved D. The germline CDR1 and CDR2 sequences are SGHAT and FQNNGV. The CDR3 has 15 amino acids. V lost 1 base, J lost 0 bases, and 7 bases lay in between. CDR3 protein: CASSLVRHSGNTIYF. DNA for the CDR3: TGTGCCAGCAGCTTAGTCAGGCACTCTGGAAACACCATATATTTT.

Here the CDR3 DNA reads TGTGCCAGCAGCAAACTAGCGGGGGATTACACCGGGGAGCTGTTTTTT. This translates into CASSKLAGDYTGELFF. The chain combines TRBV5-4 with TRBJ2-2, with TRBD2 identical over 11 bases. Germline CDR1 SGHNT, CDR2 YYREEE (reference sequence). Germline trimming cut 4 bases from V and 3 bases from J; bases unmatched to any gene: 5. The CDR3 totals 16 residues.